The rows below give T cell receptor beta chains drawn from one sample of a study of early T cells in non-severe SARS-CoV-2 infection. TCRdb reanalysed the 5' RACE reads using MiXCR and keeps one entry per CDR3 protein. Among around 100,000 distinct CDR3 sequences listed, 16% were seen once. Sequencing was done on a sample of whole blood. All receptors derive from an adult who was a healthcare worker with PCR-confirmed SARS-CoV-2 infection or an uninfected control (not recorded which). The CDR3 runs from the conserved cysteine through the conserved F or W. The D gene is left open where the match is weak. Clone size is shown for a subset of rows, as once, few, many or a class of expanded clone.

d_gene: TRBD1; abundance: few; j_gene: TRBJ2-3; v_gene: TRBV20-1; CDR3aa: CSANSGTGVHTQYF; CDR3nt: TGCAGTGCCAACTCCGGGACAGGGGTACATACGCAGTATTTT
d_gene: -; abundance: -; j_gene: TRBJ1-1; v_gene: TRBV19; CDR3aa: CASSMDTEAFF; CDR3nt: TGTGCCAGTAGTATGGACACTGAAGCTTTCTTT
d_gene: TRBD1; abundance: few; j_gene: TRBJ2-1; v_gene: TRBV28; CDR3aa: CASSSGAGGEQFF; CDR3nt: TGTGCCAGCAGCAGCGGAGCAGGGGGTGAGCAGTTCTTC
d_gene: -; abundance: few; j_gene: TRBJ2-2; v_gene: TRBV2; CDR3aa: CASSRSFLGRGFTGELFF; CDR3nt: TGTGCCAGCAGCCGGTCCTTTTTGGGCAGGGGATTCACCGGGGAGCTGTTTTTT
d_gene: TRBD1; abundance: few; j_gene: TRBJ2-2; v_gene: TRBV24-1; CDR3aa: CATSDPPGGPNTGELFF; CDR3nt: TGTGCCACCAGTGATCCACCAGGGGGCCCTAACACCGGGGAGCTGTTTTTT
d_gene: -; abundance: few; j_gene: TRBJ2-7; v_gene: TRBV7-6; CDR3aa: CASSLAQGYEQYF; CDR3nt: TGTGCCAGCAGCTTAGCGCAGGGTTACGAGCAGTACTTC
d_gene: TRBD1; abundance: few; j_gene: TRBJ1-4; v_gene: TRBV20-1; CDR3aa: CSARVRGYSEKLFF; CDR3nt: TGCAGTGCTAGAGTCAGGGGGTATTCCGAAAAACTGTTTTTT
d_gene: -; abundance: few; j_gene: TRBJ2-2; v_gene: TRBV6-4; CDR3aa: CASSDGENGELFF; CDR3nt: TGTGCCAGCAGTGACGGAGAAAACGGGGAGCTGTTTTTT
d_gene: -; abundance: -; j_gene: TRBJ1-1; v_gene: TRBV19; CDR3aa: CASSRTARMNTEAFF; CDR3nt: TGTGCCAGTAGTAGGACAGCGCGAATGAACACTGAAGCTTTCTTT
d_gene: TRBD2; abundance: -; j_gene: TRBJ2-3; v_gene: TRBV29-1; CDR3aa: CSVIERGGRTDTQYF; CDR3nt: TGCAGCGTGATTGAGCGGGGGGGCCGGACAGATACGCAGTATTTT
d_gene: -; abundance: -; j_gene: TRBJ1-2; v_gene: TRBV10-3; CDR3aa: CAISEWATLGIDYTF; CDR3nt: TGTGCCATCAGTGAGTGGGCAACCTTAGGTATTGACTACACCTTC
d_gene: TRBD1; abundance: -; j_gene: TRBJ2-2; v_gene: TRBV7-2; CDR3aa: CASSLRTGGSGELFF; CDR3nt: TGTGCCAGCAGCCTTCGGACAGGGGGGTCCGGGGAGCTGTTTTTT
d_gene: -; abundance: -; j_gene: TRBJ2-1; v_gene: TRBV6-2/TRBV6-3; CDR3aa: CASSSTAEQFF; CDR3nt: TGTGCCAGCAGTTCTACAGCTGAGCAGTTCTTC
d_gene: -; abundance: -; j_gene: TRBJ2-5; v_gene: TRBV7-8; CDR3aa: CASSMVSAGSVAQYF; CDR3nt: TGTGCCAGCAGCATGGTTAGCGCGGGGTCTGTGGCCCAGTACTTC
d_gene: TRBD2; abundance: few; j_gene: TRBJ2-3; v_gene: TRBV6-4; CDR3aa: CASSDVAGANTQYF; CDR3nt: TGTGCCAGCAGCGACGTAGCGGGAGCCAATACGCAGTATTTT
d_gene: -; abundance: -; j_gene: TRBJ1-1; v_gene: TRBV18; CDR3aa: CASSPIRNTEAFF; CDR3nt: TGTGCCAGCTCACCAATCCGGAACACTGAAGCTTTCTTT
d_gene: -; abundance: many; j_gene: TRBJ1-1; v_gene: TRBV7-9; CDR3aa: CASSPPNIRTFF; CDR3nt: TGTGCCAGCAGCCCGCCGAATATTCGGACTTTCTTT
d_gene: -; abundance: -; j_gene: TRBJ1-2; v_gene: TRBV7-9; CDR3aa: CASSFLQINYGYTF; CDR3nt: TGTGCCAGCAGCTTTCTACAGATTAACTATGGCTACACCTTC
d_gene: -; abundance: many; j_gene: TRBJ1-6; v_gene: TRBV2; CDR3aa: CASSTNLMEGLGNSPLHF; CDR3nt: TGTGCCAGCAGCACTAATTTGATGGAGGGACTGGGCAATTCACCCCTCCACTTT
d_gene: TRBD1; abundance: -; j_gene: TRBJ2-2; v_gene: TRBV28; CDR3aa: CASSFLRTGNTGGLFF; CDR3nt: TGTGCCAGCAGTTTCCTGAGGACAGGGAACACCGGGGGGCTGTTTTTT
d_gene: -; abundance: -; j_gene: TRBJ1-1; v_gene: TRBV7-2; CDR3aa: CASSLEHFVTEAYF; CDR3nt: TGTGCCAGCAGCTTAGAACACTTTGTCACTGAAGCTTACTTT
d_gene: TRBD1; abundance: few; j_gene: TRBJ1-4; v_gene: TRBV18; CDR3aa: CASSLGTGAGHPEKLFF; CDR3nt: TGTGCCAGCTCCCTTGGGACAGGGGCCGGACACCCCGAAAAACTGTTTTTT
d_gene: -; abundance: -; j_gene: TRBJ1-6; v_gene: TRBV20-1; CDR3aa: CSAGKDLTFNSPLHF; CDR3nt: TGCAGTGCCGGGAAGGACCTTACCTTTAATTCACCCCTCCACTTT
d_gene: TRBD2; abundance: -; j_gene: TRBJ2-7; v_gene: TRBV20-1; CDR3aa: CSARVATSGRNEQYF; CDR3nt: TGCAGTGCTAGAGTTGCGACTAGCGGGAGGAACGAGCAGTACTTC
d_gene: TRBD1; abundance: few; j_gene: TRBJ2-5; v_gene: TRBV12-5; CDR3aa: CASGITAGTVYGVTQYF; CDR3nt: TGTGCTAGTGGTATAACAGCCGGGACAGTTTACGGGGTGACCCAGTACTTC
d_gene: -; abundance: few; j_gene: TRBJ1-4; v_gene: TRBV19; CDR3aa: CASSPRVATNEKLFF; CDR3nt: TGTGCCAGTAGTCCTCGGGTTGCAACTAATGAAAAACTGTTTTTT
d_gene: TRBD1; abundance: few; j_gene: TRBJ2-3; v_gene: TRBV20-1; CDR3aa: CSARAGTGDTDTQYF; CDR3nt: TGCAGTGCACGTGCCGGGACAGGTGACACAGATACGCAGTATTTT
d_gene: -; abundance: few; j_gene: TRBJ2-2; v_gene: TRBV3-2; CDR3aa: CASSQAVSNTGELFF; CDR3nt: TGTGCCAGCAGCCAAGCGGTTTCGAACACCGGGGAGCTGTTTTTT
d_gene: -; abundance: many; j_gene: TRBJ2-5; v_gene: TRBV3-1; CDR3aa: CASSQSSGGRETQYF; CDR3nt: TGTGCCAGCAGCCAATCGTCCGGGGGACGAGAGACCCAGTACTTC
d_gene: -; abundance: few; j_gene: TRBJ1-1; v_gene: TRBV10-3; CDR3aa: CAISTWGDTEAFF; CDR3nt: TGTGCCATCAGTACTTGGGGGGACACTGAAGCTTTCTTT
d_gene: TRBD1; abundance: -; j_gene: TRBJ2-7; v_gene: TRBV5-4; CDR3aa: CASSSPLTDRGHEQYF; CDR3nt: TGTGCCAGCAGCTCACCCCTCACGGACAGGGGCCACGAGCAGTACTTC
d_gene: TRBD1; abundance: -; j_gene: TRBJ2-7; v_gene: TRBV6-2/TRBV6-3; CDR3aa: CASSFRDRYEQYF; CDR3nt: TGTGCCAGCAGTTTTCGGGACAGGTACGAGCAGTACTTC
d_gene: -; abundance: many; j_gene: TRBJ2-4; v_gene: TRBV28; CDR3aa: CASSSSGTAKNIQYF; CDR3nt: TGTGCCAGCAGTTCCTCAGGGACGGCCAAAAACATTCAGTACTTC
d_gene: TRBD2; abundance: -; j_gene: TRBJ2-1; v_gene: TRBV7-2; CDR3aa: CASSPGLAGVAQFF; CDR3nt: TGTGCCAGCAGCCCGGGACTAGCGGGAGTTGCGCAGTTCTTC
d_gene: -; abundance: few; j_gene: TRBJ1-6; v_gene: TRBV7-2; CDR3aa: CASSFRQSNSPLHF; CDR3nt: TGTGCCAGCAGCTTTCGACAGTCAAATTCACCCCTCCATTTT
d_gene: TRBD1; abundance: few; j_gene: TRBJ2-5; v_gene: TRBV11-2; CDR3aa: CASSLGTGGDGETQYF; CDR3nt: TGTGCCAGCAGCTTGGGGACAGGGGGCGACGGCGAGACCCAGTACTTC
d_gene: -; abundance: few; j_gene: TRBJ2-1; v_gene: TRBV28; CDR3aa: CASIVRPGGGNEQFF; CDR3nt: TGTGCCAGCATTGTGCGGCCAGGGGGAGGCAATGAGCAGTTCTTC
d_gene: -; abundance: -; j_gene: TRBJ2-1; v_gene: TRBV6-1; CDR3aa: CASATGTLVFNEQFF; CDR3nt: TGTGCCAGCGCGACCGGGACTTTAGTCTTCAATGAGCAGTTCTTC
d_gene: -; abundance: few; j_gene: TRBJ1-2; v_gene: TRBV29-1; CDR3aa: CSVEGRISANYGYTF; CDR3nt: TGCAGCGTTGAGGGACGGATATCAGCTAACTATGGCTACACCTTC
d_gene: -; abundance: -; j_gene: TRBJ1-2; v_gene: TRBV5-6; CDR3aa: CASSSPIRQSFPYGYTF; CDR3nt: TGTGCCAGCAGCTCCCCTATCCGACAGTCTTTCCCTTATGGCTACACCTTC
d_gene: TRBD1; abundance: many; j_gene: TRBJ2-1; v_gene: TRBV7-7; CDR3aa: CASSLSTGGSYNEQFF; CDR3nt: TGTGCTAGCAGCTTATCTACAGGGGGCTCCTACAATGAGCAGTTCTTC
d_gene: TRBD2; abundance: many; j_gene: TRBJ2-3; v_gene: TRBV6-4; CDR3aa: CASSDSNLGLVGPDTQYF; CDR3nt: TGTGCCAGCAGTGACTCAAACCTCGGACTAGTTGGCCCAGATACGCAGTATTTT
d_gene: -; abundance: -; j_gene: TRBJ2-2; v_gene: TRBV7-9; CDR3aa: CASSSRLDANTGELFF; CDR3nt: TGTGCCAGCAGCTCGCGGTTGGACGCGAACACCGGGGAGCTGTTTTTT
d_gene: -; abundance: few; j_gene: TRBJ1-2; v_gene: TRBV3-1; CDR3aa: CASSQERLGLYTF; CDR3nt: TGTGCCAGCAGCCAAGAAAGGCTCGGACTCTACACCTTC
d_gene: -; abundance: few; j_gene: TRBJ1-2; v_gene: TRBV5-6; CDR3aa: CASSLRAINYGYTF; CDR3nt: TGTGCCAGCAGCTTGCGGGCCATCAACTATGGCTACACCTTC
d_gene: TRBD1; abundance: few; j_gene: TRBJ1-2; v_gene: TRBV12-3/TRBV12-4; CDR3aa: CASRTGQGRFWSGYTF; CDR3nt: TGTGCCAGCAGGACAGGGCAGGGGAGATTTTGGTCGGGCTACACCTTC
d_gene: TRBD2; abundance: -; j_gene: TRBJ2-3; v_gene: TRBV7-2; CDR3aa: CASSLARDAGGNTQYF; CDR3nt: TGTGCCAGCAGCTTAGCCCGGGACGCGGGGGGAAATACGCAGTATTTT
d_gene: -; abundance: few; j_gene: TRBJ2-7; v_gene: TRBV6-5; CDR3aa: CASSKGAPYEQYF; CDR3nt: TGTGCCAGCAGTAAAGGGGCGCCCTACGAGCAGTACTTC
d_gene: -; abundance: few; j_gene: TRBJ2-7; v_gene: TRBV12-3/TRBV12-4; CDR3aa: CASSPDGPTYEQYF; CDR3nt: TGTGCCAGCAGCCCTGACGGCCCGACCTACGAGCAGTACTTC
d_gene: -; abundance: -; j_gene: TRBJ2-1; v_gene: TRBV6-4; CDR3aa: CASSVGGNSYNEQFF; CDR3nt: TGTGCCAGCTCCGTTGGGGGGAACTCCTACAATGAGCAGTTCTTC
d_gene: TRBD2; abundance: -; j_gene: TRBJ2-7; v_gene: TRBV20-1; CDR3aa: CSARAGTSGSYEQYF; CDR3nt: TGCAGTGCTAGGGCTGGGACTAGCGGGAGTTACGAGCAGTACTTC
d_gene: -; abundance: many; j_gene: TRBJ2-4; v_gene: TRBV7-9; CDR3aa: CASSPHTSARYF; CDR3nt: TGTGCCAGCAGCCCTCACACGTCGGCCAGGTACTTC
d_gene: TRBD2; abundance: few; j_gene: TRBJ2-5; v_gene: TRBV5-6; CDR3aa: CASRKLAGVGETQYF; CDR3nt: TGTGCCAGCAGAAAACTAGCGGGAGTGGGCGAGACCCAGTACTTC